This T cell receptor beta chain was retrieved from a study of T cell repertoires in cytomegalovirus infection. Study-wide context: Selected CMV epitopes included recently identified HLA-C-restricted ones as well as well-studied HLA-B-restricted ones. Matching HLA type and CMV infection were both indicated by public TCR beta signatures. General study findings and limits: The ex vivo response was dominated by HLA-C-restricted CMV-specific TCR beta clonotypes. Cumulated frequencies of public TCR beta families served to identify carriers of CMV plus the relevant HLA.

TCRdb reprocessed the reads via MiXCR and lists one record per CDR3 protein. This sample carries approximately 730,000 distinct CDR3 sequences, around 32% of them seen once, and the ten largest clones take about 20%. This CDR3 has 16 residues. V lost 5 bases to trimming and J lost 6 bases, with 17 bases between them. The germline gives CDR1 SGHTA, CDR2 FQGNSA. This clonotype was seen only a few times. Its antigen remains unknown. The V gene is TRBV7-2, the J gene TRBJ1-6; no clear D. Sequenced material: cultured PBMCs, taken from culture after CMV antigen stimulation. The origin of this receptor is a human donor in good health (CMV status not recorded). Some clones in this sample may be carry-over from other donors' samples. The CDR3 bases are TGTGCCAGCAGCCCCCAGGAAGGGAGGAGTAATTCACCCCTCCACTTT. Residues: CASSPQEGRSNSPLHF.